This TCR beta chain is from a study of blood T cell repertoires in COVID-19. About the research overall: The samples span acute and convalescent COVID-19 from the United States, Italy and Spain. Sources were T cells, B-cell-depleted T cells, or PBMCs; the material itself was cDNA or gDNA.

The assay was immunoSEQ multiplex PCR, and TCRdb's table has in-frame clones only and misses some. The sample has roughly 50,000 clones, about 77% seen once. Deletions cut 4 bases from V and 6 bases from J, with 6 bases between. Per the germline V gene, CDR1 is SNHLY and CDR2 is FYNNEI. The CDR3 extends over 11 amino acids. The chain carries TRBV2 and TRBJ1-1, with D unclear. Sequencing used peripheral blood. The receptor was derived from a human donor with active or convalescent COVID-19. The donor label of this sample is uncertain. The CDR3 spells CASSGAPEAFF. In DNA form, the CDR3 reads TGTGCCAGCAGTGGGGCCCCTGAAGCTTTCTTT.